The rows below give T cell receptor beta chains drawn from one sample of a study of blood T cell repertoires in COVID-19. The assay was immunoSEQ multiplex PCR, and TCRdb's table has in-frame clones only and misses some. The table has 150,000 to 200,000 clones, about 83% seen once; the top ten hold approximately 4%. Sequenced: peripheral blood. The source of these receptors is a man between 18 and 35 years old with active or convalescent COVID-19. CDR3s leave out the opening cysteine and the closing phenylalanine or tryptophan.

J gene	V gene	CDR3 protein
TRBJ1-6	TRBV7-9	ASRQQTAYHSPLH
TRBJ1-1	TRBV10-3	AISPQQPGNAEAF
TRBJ2-7	TRBV28	ASSFGMGSGSYEQY
TRBJ2-3	TRBV7-2	ASSLEASGRGGSSDTQY
TRBJ2-1	TRBV7-9	ASQGSGVYNEQF
TRBJ2-5	TRBV5-1	ASSTGTARETQY
TRBJ2-1	TRBV6-5	ASSYSPAGDSLEQF
TRBJ2-5	TRBV7-9	ASSPTFDREETQY
TRBJ2-3	TRBV14	ASSRWRTSGTDTQY
TRBJ1-1	TRBV27	ASSLQGASTEAF
TRBJ1-1	TRBV29-1	SVEPGGTEAF
TRBJ2-1	TRBV5-1	ASRISASGGAGEQF
TRBJ2-7	TRBV12-3/TRBV12-4	ASSYGTRWEQY
TRBJ1-3	TRBV28	ATQGPGNTIY
TRBJ2-5	TRBV7-2	ASTHRTFETQY
TRBJ1-6	TRBV6-5	ASVGTGVSPLH
TRBJ1-2	TRBV6-5	ASSTGPGGYT
TRBJ1-1	TRBV7-9	ASSEPGPEAF
TRBJ2-1	TRBV4-1	ASSQDRADRWEQF
TRBJ2-5	TRBV28	ASSFPPGARWETQY
TRBJ1-2	TRBV5-1	ASSLGSVAYGYT
TRBJ1-4	TRBV28	ASSLSGAGEKLF
TRBJ1-1	TRBV6-6	ASSPRDRAARDAWAF
TRBJ2-1	TRBV9	ASSVGGQKSSYNEQF
TRBJ1-1	TRBV30	AWTETGTANTEAF
TRBJ2-5	TRBV3-1/TRBV3-2	ASSPDRGRRETQY
TRBJ1-1	TRBV9	ASSVATHPNTEAF
TRBJ2-1	TRBV5-1	ASSFGQGYNEQF
TRBJ1-4	TRBV5-8	ASSLDPEGNEKLF
TRBJ2-7	TRBV18	ASSPTPGTPTYEQY
TRBJ1-2	TRBV14	ASSRGQDT
TRBJ1-1	TRBV4-3	ASRPGTENTEAF
TRBJ2-7	TRBV6-5	ASSLSGKGTYEQY
TRBJ2-1	TRBV9	ASSVAGGHNEQF
TRBJ2-3	TRBV24-1	ATRGGTSGRRTPTDTQY
TRBJ1-2	TRBV5-1	ASSLEAGPTYGYT
TRBJ1-6	TRBV18	ASSPEGGSPLH
TRBJ1-1	TRBV9	ASSVGGGVTEAF
TRBJ2-3	TRBV5-1	ASSDIRTDTQY
TRBJ2-1	TRBV2	ATALAYNEQF
TRBJ1-1	TRBV5-1	ACGADRANTEAF
TRBJ2-7	TRBV4-1	ASSPLWSRGPGISYEQY
TRBJ1-1	TRBV21-1	ASSKEGGPVRNTEAF
TRBJ1-1	TRBV5-1	ASSLRGGGLGTEAF
TRBJ1-2	TRBV24-1	ATSDRLTGGVSGYT
TRBJ2-3	TRBV7-3	ASSLKSGGADTQY
TRBJ2-1	TRBV27	ASSLAGVYEQF
TRBJ2-2	TRBV4-1	ASSPGGQTGELF
TRBJ2-4	TRBV25-1	ASSDQGWEGSLQNIQY
TRBJ2-7	TRBV11-2	ASLGAGSYEQY
TRBJ1-1	TRBV6-5	ASSYEALSTEAF